The table lists the clone carrying this T cell receptor (beta chain) with a few counts. Antigen specificity is unknown. This specimen comes from a study of vaccination and CD4 T cells after COVID-19. Study in general: Sampling that followed vaccination took place a median around 70 days after dose two, within a range of 14 to 241.

The treatment: approximately 10-day PBMC culture with coronavirus spike peptide pools or control peptides (ViraFEST assay). Positivity by PCR occurred from March to December 2020, a period that predated US Alpha, Beta and Delta variants. Researchers used the Oncomine TCR Beta short-read assay to sequence DNA from cultured CD4+ T cells. In this case, cultured CD4+ T cells provided the extracted genomic DNA. One entry per CDR3 protein results from TCRdb running MiXCR on the PCR reads. The table shows about 13,000 distinct CDR3 sequences, with 50% to 60% occurring only once. The V gene end was trimmed by 2 bases and the J gene end by 7 bases; junction bases not matched to a gene: 10. CDR3 size: 15 residues. CDR1 and CDR2 (germline): MNHEY, SMNVEV (reference sequence).

This chain connects TRBV27 to TRBJ2-5, with 7 bases that match TRBD1. This receptor was identified in a human donor with COVID-19. Sequences were derived from cultured CD4+ T cells from blood, sampled after SARS-CoV-2 vaccination. CDR3 coding DNA: TGTGCCAGCAGTTTAGCCCCAGGGGGAAGCGGGACCCAGTACTTC. Translation gives CASSLAPGGSGTQYF.